This T cell receptor beta chain appears in the sequencing data of a study of blood T cell repertoires in COVID-19 (dated by TCRdb to the early 2020s). About the study as a whole: Samples covering the acute and convalescent phases of COVID-19 were provided by collaborators in the United States, Italy and Spain. The prospective study material was composed of cDNA or gDNA derived from T cells, B-cell-depleted T cells, or PBMCs. Subjects who had been exposed to COVID-19, were actively infected with it, or had recovered from it provided the deeply sampled blood TCRbeta repertoires that made up the dataset. A freely available public database, intended as a resource for researchers studying the immune response to SARS-CoV-2, is where the repertoires were released. Samples came from the ongoing ImmuneRACE study (first 160 participants) plus 1,254 subjects from 6 global collaborators. The sample metadata nearly always contained a de-identified subject ID, COVID-19 status, age in years and sex. Where available, HLA class I and class II types were obtained from metadata supplied by the sample provider rather than from assay-based typing.

Broader findings and caveats from the paper: The amount of clinical and demographic metadata varied by source and participant and was provided uncurated.

The immunoSEQ Assay, a bias-controlled multiplex PCR, was used to amplify TCRbeta CDR3 regions from genomic DNA. Concerning the study's data processing: The number of nucleated cells in each sample was estimated from the amplification of reference gene primers within the assay. To quantify the absolute abundance of each unique TCRbeta CDR3 rearrangement, sequence reads were collapsed and filtered. Productive Simpson clonality was computed per sample as the square root of Simpson's diversity index over productive rearrangements. TCRdb took over this immuneACCESS table, retaining in-frame rearrangements with V and J assigned. Such tables are incomplete; in checked studies, under half of the missing clones stem from an unresolved V gene, and the remainder is unexplained. V, J and clone size are those of that table, while D and trimming were read from the DNA. This sample gives 65,000 to 85,000 clones in total; 80% to 90% of them show up just once. Of the sample, roughly 8.8% falls within the top ten clones.

Deletion took 3 bases off V and 3 bases off J, with a span of 6 bases between the germline ends. The CDR3 goes from the cysteine to the phenylalanine over 12 residues. The kept DNA is CDR3 alone, 36 bases in frame from the first base. Taken from the germline V gene (reference sequence), the CDR1 and CDR2 loops are SEHNR and FQNEAQ. This clone came up once. The clone's antigen remains unknown. The record has no base qualities; no much larger clone is one base away. Collaborating institutions collected whole blood in K2EDTA tubes following their own protocols. For TCRbeta analysis, collaborators shipped samples in one of three forms: frozen whole blood, isolated PBMCs, or DNA extracted from either of those sample types.

The TCR originated in a man in his fifties or sixties with active COVID-19. The material sequenced was peripheral blood. The chain was built from TRBV7-9 and TRBJ2-7, with TRBD2 perhaps the D gene, on 5 matching bases. Read as DNA, the sequence is TGTGCCAGCAGCTTTGAGGGCTACGAGCAGTACTTC. This gives the protein CASSFEGYEQYF.